This entry lists 32 T cell receptor beta chains sequenced from one sample in a study of T cell repertoires in cytomegalovirus infection. TCRdb analysed the reads with MiXCR anew, one entry per CDR3 protein. The sample includes fewer than 350,000 distinct CDR3 sequences, about a sixth of them seen just once. The source material was PBMCs. The receptor set was obtained from a human donor in good health (CMV status not recorded). Some clones in this sample may be carry-over from other donors' samples.

This clonotype was recorded a few times. The rearrangement joins TRBV28 to TRBJ1-1; D call uncertain. This CDR3 is built from 13 residues. The V end was cut by 6 bases, the J end by 0 bases, with 8 bases between. The germline V gene has CDR1 MDHEN and CDR2 SYDVKM. The CDR3 DNA is TGTGCCAGCAGGGTCCACCTGAACACTGAAGCTTTCTTT. Encoded protein: CASRVHLNTEAFF.

The chain has TRBV10-3 and TRBJ1-5, with no clear D. The CDR3 covers 15 residues. Germline V CDR1 and CDR2: ENHRY, SYGVKD. V lost 1 base, J lost 0 bases, and 7 bases lay in between. CDR3 DNA sequence: TGTGCCATCAGTGAGTACGACGGTAGCAATCAGCCCCAGCATTTT. Protein: CAISEYDGSNQPQHF.

There are many counts of this clonotype. The rearrangement uses TRBV7-8 and TRBJ1-2, with 9 bases identical to TRBD1. V gave up 1 base and J gave up 7 bases; unmatched junction bases: 16. The CDR3 runs 18 residues. Per the germline V gene, CDR1 is SGHVS and CDR2 is FQNEAQ. Here the CDR3 reads CASSLVPGQGVNVGGYTF. The CDR3 bases are TGTGCCAGCAGCTTAGTACCGGGACAGGGAGTTAATGTAGGTGGCTACACCTTC.

This clonotype was detected only a few times. The J gene is TRBJ2-1, the V gene TRBV5-5; 9 positions agree with TRBD1. V lost 3 bases, J lost 4 bases, and 8 bases stayed unmatched. CDR1 and CDR2 from the germline V gene are SGHKS and YYEKEE (reference sequence). This CDR3 is built from 16 residues. CDR3 DNA: TGTGCCAGCAGCTATAGAGGACAGGGGCTATACAATGAGCAGTTCTTC. Protein sequence: CASSYRGQGLYNEQFF.

This clonotype was seen only a few times. The chain links TRBV6-6 to TRBJ2-6; no definite D call. Germline V gene data show CDR1 as MNHNY and CDR2 as SVGAGI (reference sequence). The CDR3 is 14 residues long. V was cut by 10 bases and J by 0 bases, with 10 bases left in between. The CDR3 bases are TGTGCCACCAAACTACCCTCTGGGGCCAACGTCCTGACTTTC. Translated, it gives CATKLPSGANVLTF.

This clonotype came up many times. The chain has TRBV12-3 or TRBV12-4 and TRBJ1-1; 7 bases agree with TRBD1. This CDR3 spans 15 amino acids. V gave up 6 bases and J gave up 1 base; unmatched junction bases: 8. CDR3 amino acids: CASSPRGTENTEAFF. The CDR3 DNA follows: TGTGCCAGCAGCCCCAGGGGGACAGAGAACACTGAAGCTTTCTTT.

In its sample, this clonotype was seen a few times. The CDR3 protein is CASSSKRGGYNEQFF. The DNA of the CDR3 is TGTGCCAGCAGTTCTAAGCGGGGGGGCTACAATGAGCAGTTCTTC. The rearrangement uses TRBV28 and TRBJ2-1; 10 nucleotides line up with TRBD2. Looked up from germline, CDR1 is MDHEN and CDR2 is SYDVKM. The CDR3 is 15 amino acids. V lost 4 bases to trimming and J lost 3 bases; unmatched junction nucleotides: 3.

This clonotype came up many times. The chain joins TRBV7-2 to TRBJ1-5, with D perhaps matching TRBD1 (6 bases). The CDR3 contains 16 residues. CDR1 is SGHTA, CDR2 FQGNSA, per germline. Trimming took 0 bases from V and 4 from J, leaving 13 bases between them. The CDR3 here is CASSLASAGANQPQHF. CDR3 sequence (DNA): TGTGCCAGCAGCTTAGCGTCTGCGGGGGCGAATCAGCCCCAGCATTTT.

This clonotype was counted many times. The genes are TRBV7-2 and TRBJ1-5; D is uncertain. The CDR3 extends over 14 amino acids. Trimming took 2 bases from V and 3 from J, leaving 8 bases between them. Germline V gives CDR1 SGHTA, CDR2 FQGNSA. The CDR3, as DNA: TGTGCCAGCAGCTTATCGATCCTCAATCAGCCCCAGCATTTT. This codes for CASSLSILNQPQHF.

This sequence joins TRBV4-1 and TRBJ2-7, with 8 positions matching TRBD1. The J segment lost 0 bases and the V segment lost 4 bases, leaving 14 bases of the junction unmatched. The germline V gene encodes CDR1 MGHRA and CDR2 YSYEKL. The CDR3 runs to 18 residues. In DNA, the CDR3 is TGCGCCAGCAGCCCCTGGGGGCGGACAGGGTCAGACTCCTACGAGCAGTACTTC. Translated: CASSPWGRTGSDSYEQYF.

The chain has TRBV19 and TRBJ2-1; 11 bases map to TRBD2. V lost 5 bases and J lost 3; bases outside the gene matches: 6. This CDR3 spans 16 amino acids. CDR1 and CDR2 from the germline V gene are LNHDA and SQIVND (reference sequence). DNA for the CDR3: TGTGCCAGTAGTCCGCTAGCGGGGGGCTTCTACAATGAGCAGTTCTTC. This sequence encodes CASSPLAGGFYNEQFF. Full variable domain (remainder filled in from reference TRBV19 and TRBJ2-1): DGGITQSPKYLFRKEGQNVTLSCEQNLNHDAMYWYRQDPGQGLRLIYYSQIVNDFQKGDIAEGYSVSREKKESFPLTVTSAQKNPTAFYLCASSPLAGGFYNEQFFGPGTRLTVL.

Many counts were recorded for this clonotype. The chain couples TRBV7-2 to TRBJ1-1; a possible D gene is TRBD1 (5 bases). The ends were cut back, 5 bases at V and 4 bases at J, with 14 bases in the middle. Germline V gene sequence: CDR1 SGHTA, CDR2 FQGNSA. The CDR3 has 14 amino acids. The chain's CDR3 is CASSGHGGTTEAFF. CDR3 nucleotide sequence: TGTGCCAGCAGCGGTCACGGGGGTACCACTGAAGCTTTCTTT.

With respect to this clonotype: An end of the junction differs from the germline gene, which may be a read error. The chain recombines TRBV7-2 with TRBJ1-2, with 8 bases matching TRBD1. Germline V lookup: CDR1 SGHTA, CDR2 FQGNSA. This CDR3 contains 15 residues. CDR3 in DNA: TGTGCCAGCAGCTTATGGACAGGGATAAGCTATGGCTACATCTTC. Translation: CASSLWTGISYGYIF.

CDR3 sequence: CASSLRPGDSNQPQHF. The DNA of the CDR3 is TGTGCCAGCAGCTTACGTCCAGGGGATAGCAATCAGCCCCAGCATTTT. This chain joins TRBV11-2 and TRBJ1-5, with D possibly matching TRBD1 (6 bases). This CDR3 has 16 amino acids. The germline CDR1 and CDR2 sequences are SGHAT and FQNNGV. Between the trimmed V and J ends, which lost 2 bases and 0 bases, there was a span of 11 bases. The full variable domain, its missing parts supplied by reference TRBV11-2 and TRBJ1-5, is EAGVAQSPRYKIIEKRQSVAFWCNPISGHATLYWYQQILGQGPKLLIQFQNNGVVDDSQLPKDRFSAERLKGVDSTLKIQPAKLEDSAVYLCASSLRPGDSNQPQHFGDGTRLSIL.

V is TRBV27 and J is TRBJ1-2; 7 bases are a match to TRBD1. After removal of 2 bases from V and 5 bases from J, the junction contained 2 bases not matched to a gene. CDR3 length: 13 amino acids. Germline CDR1 and CDR2: MNHEY and SMNVEV (reference sequence). The CDR3 DNA follows: TGTGCCAGCAGTTTAAAGGGGGCGTATGGCTACACCTTC. Amino acids: CASSLKGAYGYTF.

The chain couples TRBV2 to TRBJ1-1; possibly TRBD1 for D (6 bases). The ends were cut back, 5 bases at V and 3 bases at J, with 16 bases in the middle. The CDR3 length is 15 residues. The germline gives CDR1 SNHLY, CDR2 FYNNEI. The CDR3: CASSRDRSVDTEAFF. The CDR3 DNA is TGTGCCAGCAGTCGCGACAGGAGTGTGGACACTGAAGCTTTCTTT.

The CDR3 DNA reads as TGTGCCAGCAGCTTAGATGGGGGGCCTCAAGAGACCCAGTACTTC. Residues: CASSLDGGPQETQYF. The chain joins TRBV7-9 to TRBJ2-5; D tentatively reads TRBD1 or TRBD2 (6 bases each). CDR3 length equals 15 residues. Germline-derived CDR1 and CDR2 are SEHNR and FQNEAQ (reference sequence). Trimming cost V 1 base and J 2 bases, with 11 bases left between them.

The J gene is TRBJ1-2, the V gene TRBV20-1, with D perhaps TRBD1 (6 bases). Trimming stripped 2 bases from V and 7 bases from J, with 14 bases between. The CDR3 extends over 13 amino acids. CDR1 and CDR2 from the germline V gene are DFQATT and SNEGSKA (reference sequence). The CDR3 region is CSARKTGLGGYTF. The CDR3 DNA reads as TGCAGTGCTAGAAAGACAGGACTCGGTGGCTACACCTTC.

This clonotype was counted between two and nine times. This rearrangement joins TRBV15 to TRBJ1-6, with D hard to call. V dropped 0 bases and J dropped 7 bases, with 13 bases sitting between them. The CDR3 contains 16 residues. Germline loops: CDR1 LNHNV, CDR2 YYDKDF (reference sequence). The CDR3 is CATSRDPRGGNSPLHF. The DNA of the CDR3 is TGTGCCACCAGCAGAGACCCCCGGGGAGGGAATTCACCCCTCCACTTT.

V and J are TRBV6-6 and TRBJ2-7; tentatively, D is TRBD2 (6 bases). CDR3 length: 14 amino acids. Germline V gene sequence: CDR1 MNHNY, CDR2 SVGAGI (reference sequence). V dropped 6 bases and J dropped 2 bases, with 14 bases sitting between them. The CDR3 bases are TGTGCCAGCAGCACGGCGACGGGAGCCTACGAGCAGTACTTC. As protein: CASSTATGAYEQYF.

The CDR3 loop reads CASSSRQGADTQYF. The CDR3 DNA is TGTGCCAGCTCATCCCGCCAGGGGGCGGATACGCAGTATTTT. This chain uses TRBV7-3 with TRBJ2-3, with TRBD1 matching over 8 bases. In germline, CDR1 is SGHTA, CDR2 FQGTGA. The CDR3 runs 14 residues. V lost 8 bases, J lost 6 bases, and 10 bases stayed unmatched.

This clonotype was observed at least ten times. The V gene is TRBV7-9, the J gene TRBJ1-4; D uncertain. Germline lookup yields CDR1 SEHNR and CDR2 FQNEAQ (reference sequence). The CDR3 runs 17 residues. The V end was cut by 2 bases, the J end by 0 bases, with 13 bases between. The CDR3 DNA is TGTGCCAGCAGCTTATGGGATCGATCCCCAACTAATGAAAAACTGTTTTTT. Translating gives CASSLWDRSPTNEKLFF.

The rearrangement links TRBV11-3 to TRBJ2-2, with D possibly TRBD1 on 8 matching bases. With 5 bases removed from V and 3 bases from J, the gap between germline ends came to 10 bases. The germline V gene encodes CDR1 SGHNT and CDR2 YENEEA. The length of the CDR3 is 14 residues. The DNA for the CDR3 is TGTGCCAGCAGCACAGGGGGGGACACCGGGGAGCTGTTTTTT. Translated, it gives CASSTGGDTGELFF.

The chain is built from TRBV19 and TRBJ2-1; TRBD1 is a possible D gene (6 bases). V was shortened by 5 bases and J by 7 bases, with 18 bases between the two germline ends. Germline lookup yields CDR1 LNHDA and CDR2 SQIVND (reference sequence). This CDR3 is 15 amino acids long. DNA of the CDR3: TGTGCCAGTAGTGATGGACAGTCCCAGAGAAATGAGCAGTTCTTC. It encodes CASSDGQSQRNEQFF.

This clonotype was seen at least ten times. The chain carries TRBV6-2 or TRBV6-3 and TRBJ2-7; 11 bases are shared with TRBD2. The CDR3 sequence is 15 residues long. Germline lookup yields CDR1 MNHEY and CDR2 SVGEGT. The J segment lost 4 bases and the V segment lost 7 bases, leaving 9 bases of the junction unmatched. CDR3 sequence (DNA): TGTGCCAGCAACCTGACTAGCGGGGTGGTATACGAGCAGTACTTC. Amino acids: CASNLTSGVVYEQYF.

The chain joins TRBV11-2 to TRBJ2-1; D unresolved. Trimming cost V 3 bases and J 9 bases, with 12 bases left between them. CDR3 size: 13 residues. Germline CDR1 is SGHAT and CDR2 is FQNNGV. CDR3 amino acids: CASSLGLMSEQFF. DNA of the CDR3: TGTGCCAGCAGCTTGGGTCTGATGAGTGAGCAGTTCTTC.

Many counts were recorded for this clonotype. The chain has TRBV7-2 and TRBJ2-7, with D unresolved. Germline V lookup: CDR1 SGHTA, CDR2 FQGNSA. The CDR3 extends over 13 amino acids. Trimming cost V 3 bases and J 5 bases, with 11 bases left between them. The CDR3 loop reads CASSFSPQDEQYF. The CDR3 DNA reads as TGTGCCAGCAGCTTCTCGCCGCAAGACGAGCAGTACTTC. Drawing the rest from reference TRBV7-2 and TRBJ2-7, the complete variable domain is GAGVSQSPSNKVTEKGKDVELRCDPISGHTALYWYRQSLGQGLEFLIYFQGNSAPDKSGLPSDRFSAERTGGSVSTLTIQRTQQEDSAVYLCASSFSPQDEQYFGPGTRLTVT.

This clonotype was recorded many times. The chain couples TRBV4-1 to TRBJ1-5; D perhaps matches TRBD1 (6 bases). V gave up 4 bases and J gave up 2 bases, with 12 bases separating them. The CDR3 length is 15 residues. From germline, CDR1 is MGHRA and CDR2 YSYEKL. The CDR3 is CASSLIAGGNQPQHF. CDR3 in DNA: TGCGCCAGCAGCCTGATTGCAGGGGGCAATCAGCCCCAGCATTTT.

This clonotype was observed a few times. The chain joins TRBV4-3 to TRBJ2-2; D ambiguous. The germline gives CDR1 LGHNA, CDR2 YSLEER. V was shortened by 0 bases and J by 2 bases, with 7 bases between the two germline ends. The length of the CDR3 is 15 residues. CDR3 region: CASSQEFRNTGELFF. CDR3 coding DNA: TGCGCCAGCAGCCAAGAGTTTCGCAACACCGGGGAGCTGTTTTTT.

This clonotype was found a few times. This chain connects TRBV10-3 to TRBJ1-5, with 7 bases fitting TRBD1. Germline trimming cut 5 bases from V and 8 bases from J; bases unmatched to any gene: 12. CDR3 length: 15 amino acids. Germline lookup yields CDR1 ENHRY and CDR2 SYGVKD. The CDR3 sequence: CAISKTGEGREPQHF. The CDR3 nucleotides are TGTGCCATCAGTAAAACAGGGGAGGGTAGGGAGCCCCAGCATTTT.

This clonotype was recorded a few times. The chain couples TRBV20-1 to TRBJ2-5; tentatively, D is TRBD1 or TRBD2 (5 bases each). Trimming took 7 bases from V and 5 from J, leaving 23 bases between them. The CDR3 covers 15 residues. Germline V lookup: CDR1 DFQATT, CDR2 SNEGSKA (reference sequence). The CDR3 region has the DNA TGCAGTGTCCTAGGATGGGGACGGGGAACTGAGACCCAGTACTTC. Encoded protein: CSVLGWGRGTETQYF.

This sequence joins TRBV3-1 and TRBJ1-4; tentative D call: TRBD1 (5 bases). Germline loops: CDR1 LGHDT, CDR2 YNNKEL (reference sequence). V gave up 1 base and J gave up 5 bases, with 14 bases separating them. CDR3 length equals 16 residues. In nucleotides, the CDR3 is TGTGCCAGCAGCCAAGGACAGACACCTACAAATGAAAAACTGTTTTTT. This sequence encodes CASSQGQTPTNEKLFF.